In this sample, the clone carrying this T cell receptor beta chain turned up many times. This specimen belongs to a study of glioma-infiltrating T cells. The CDR3 has 18 residues. Germline V CDR1 and CDR2: MDHEN, SYDVKM. With V trimmed by 4 bases and J by 5 bases, 13 bases remained unmatched. Using RNA template, CDR3s of TCR alpha and beta were amplified with iRepertoire arm-PCR. TCRdb passed the multiplex PCR reads through MiXCR, listing each CDR3 protein once. In the table there are about 130,000 distinct CDR3 sequences, 24% of which are singletons. This chain connects TRBV28 to TRBJ1-5, with 11 positions matching TRBD1. This receptor was obtained from a human donor with low-grade glioma or glioblastoma, undergoing nonglioma brain surgery, or in good health (not recorded which). Sample: glioma tissue, nonneoplastic brain tissue, or PBMCs (not recorded which). CDR3 nucleotide sequence: TGTGCCAGCAGTTCCGGGACAGGGGGGACCAGCAGCGATCAGCCCCAGCATTTT. Protein sequence: CASSSGTGGTSSDQPQHF.